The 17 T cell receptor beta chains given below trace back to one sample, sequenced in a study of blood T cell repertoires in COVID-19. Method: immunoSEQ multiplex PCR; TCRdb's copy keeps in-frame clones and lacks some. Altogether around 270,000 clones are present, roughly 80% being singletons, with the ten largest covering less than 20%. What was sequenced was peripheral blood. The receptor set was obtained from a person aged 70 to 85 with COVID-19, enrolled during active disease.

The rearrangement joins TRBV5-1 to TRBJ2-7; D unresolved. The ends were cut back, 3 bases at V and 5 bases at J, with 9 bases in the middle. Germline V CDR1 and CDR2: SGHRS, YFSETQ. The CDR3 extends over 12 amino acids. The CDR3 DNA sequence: TGCGCCAGCAGCTCCCACTCTAACGAGCAGTACTTC. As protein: CASSSHSNEQYF. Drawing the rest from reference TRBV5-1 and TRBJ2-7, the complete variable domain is KAGVTQTPRYLIKTRGQQVTLSCSPISGHRSVSWYQQTPGQGLQFLFEYFSETQRNKGNFPGRFSGRQFSNSRSEMNVSTLELGDSALYLCASSSHSNEQYFGPGTRLTVT.

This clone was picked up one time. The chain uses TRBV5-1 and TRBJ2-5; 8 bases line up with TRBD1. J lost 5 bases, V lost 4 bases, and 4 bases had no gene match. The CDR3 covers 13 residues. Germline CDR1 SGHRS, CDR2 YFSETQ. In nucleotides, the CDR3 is TGCGCCAGCAGCCGGACAGGGTTTGAGACCCAGTACTTC. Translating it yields CASSRTGFETQYF.

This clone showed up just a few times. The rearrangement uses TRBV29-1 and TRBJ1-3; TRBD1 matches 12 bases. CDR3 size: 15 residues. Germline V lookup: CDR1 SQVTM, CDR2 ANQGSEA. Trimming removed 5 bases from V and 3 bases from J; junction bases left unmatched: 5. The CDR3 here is CSVLRDRGRGNTIYF. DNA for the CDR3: TGCAGCGTTCTCCGGGACAGGGGGCGTGGAAACACCATATATTTT.

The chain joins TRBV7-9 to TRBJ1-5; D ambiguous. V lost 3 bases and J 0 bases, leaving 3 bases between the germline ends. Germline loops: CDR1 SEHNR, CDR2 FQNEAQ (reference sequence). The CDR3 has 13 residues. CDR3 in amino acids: CASSFSSNQPQHF. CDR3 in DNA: TGTGCCAGCAGCTTCTCTAGCAATCAGCCCCAGCATTTT. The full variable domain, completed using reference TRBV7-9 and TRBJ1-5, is DTGVSQNPRHKITKRGQNVTFRCDPISEHNRLYWYRQTLGQGPEFLTYFQNEAQLEKSRLLSDRFSAERPKGSFSTLEIQRTEQGDSAMYLCASSFSSNQPQHFGDGTRLSIL.

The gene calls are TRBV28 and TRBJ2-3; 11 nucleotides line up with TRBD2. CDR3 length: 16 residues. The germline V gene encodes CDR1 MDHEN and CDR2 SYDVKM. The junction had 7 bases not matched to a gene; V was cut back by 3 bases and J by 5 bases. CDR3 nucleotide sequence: TGTGCCAGCAGTTTTGATAGCGGGGGGGCGGTAGATACGCAGTATTTT. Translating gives CASSFDSGGAVDTQYF. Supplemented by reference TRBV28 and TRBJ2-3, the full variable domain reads DVKVTQSSRYLVKRTGEKVFLECVQDMDHENMFWYRQDPGLGLRLIYFSYDVKMKEKGDIPEGYSVSREKKERFSLILESASTNQTSMYLCASSFDSGGAVDTQYFGPGTRLTVL.

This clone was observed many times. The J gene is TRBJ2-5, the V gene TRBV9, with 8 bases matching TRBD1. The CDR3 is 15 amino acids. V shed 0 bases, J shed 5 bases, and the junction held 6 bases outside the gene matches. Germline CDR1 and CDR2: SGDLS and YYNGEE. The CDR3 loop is CASSVAGTGGETQYF. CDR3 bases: TGTGCCAGCAGCGTAGCAGGGACAGGAGGGGAGACCCAGTACTTC.

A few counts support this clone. CDR3 DNA sequence: TGTGCCAGCAGCCAATTGTACGGGAACACTGAAGCTTTCTTT. Encoded protein: CASSQLYGNTEAFF. The chain employs TRBV14 and TRBJ1-1; D ambiguous. This CDR3 has 14 amino acids. The germline V gene has CDR1 SGHDN and CDR2 FVKESK. The germline V and J ends were trimmed by 2 bases and 1 base, with 8 bases remaining between them.

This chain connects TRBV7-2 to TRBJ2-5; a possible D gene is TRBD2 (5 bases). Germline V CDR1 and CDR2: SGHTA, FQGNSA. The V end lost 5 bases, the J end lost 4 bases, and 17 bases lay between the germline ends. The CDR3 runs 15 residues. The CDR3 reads CASSRDSTYGETQYF. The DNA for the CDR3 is TGTGCCAGCAGCCGGGATAGCACTTATGGAGAGACCCAGTACTTC.

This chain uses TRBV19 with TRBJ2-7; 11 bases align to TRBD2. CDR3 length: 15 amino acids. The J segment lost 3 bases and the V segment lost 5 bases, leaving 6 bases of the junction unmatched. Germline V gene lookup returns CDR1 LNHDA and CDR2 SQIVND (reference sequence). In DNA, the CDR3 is TGTGCCAGTAGTTTCGGACTAGCGGGCTACTACGAGCAGTACTTC. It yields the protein CASSFGLAGYYEQYF.

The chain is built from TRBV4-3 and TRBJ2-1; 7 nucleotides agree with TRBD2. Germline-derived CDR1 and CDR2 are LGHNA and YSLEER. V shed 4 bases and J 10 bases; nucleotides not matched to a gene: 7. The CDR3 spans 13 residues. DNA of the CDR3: TGCGCCAGCAGCCCAGCCGGGGGGTACGAGCAGTTCTTC. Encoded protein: CASSPAGGYEQFF.

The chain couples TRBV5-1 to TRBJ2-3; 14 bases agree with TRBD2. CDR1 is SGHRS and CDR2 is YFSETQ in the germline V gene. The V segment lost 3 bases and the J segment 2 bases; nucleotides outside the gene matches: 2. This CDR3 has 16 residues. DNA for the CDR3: TGCGCCAGCAGCTGGGGACTAGCGGGAGACACAGATACGCAGTATTTT. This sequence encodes CASSWGLAGDTDTQYF.

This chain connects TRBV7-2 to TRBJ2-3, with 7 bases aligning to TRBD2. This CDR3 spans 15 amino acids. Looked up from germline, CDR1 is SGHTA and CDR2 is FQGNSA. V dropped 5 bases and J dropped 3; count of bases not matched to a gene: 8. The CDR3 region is CASSGYGTKTDTQYF. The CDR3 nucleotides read TGTGCCAGCAGCGGATACGGGACTAAAACAGATACGCAGTATTTT. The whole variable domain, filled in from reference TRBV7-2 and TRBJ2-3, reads GAGVSQSPSNKVTEKGKDVELRCDPISGHTALYWYRQSLGQGLEFLIYFQGNSAPDKSGLPSDRFSAERTGGSVSTLTIQRTQQEDSAVYLCASSGYGTKTDTQYFGPGTRLTVL.

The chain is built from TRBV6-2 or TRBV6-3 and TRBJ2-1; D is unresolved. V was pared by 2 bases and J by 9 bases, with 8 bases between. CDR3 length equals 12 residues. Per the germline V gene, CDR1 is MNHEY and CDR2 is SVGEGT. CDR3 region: CASSYPIPEQFF. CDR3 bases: TGTGCCAGCAGTTACCCCATCCCTGAGCAGTTCTTC.

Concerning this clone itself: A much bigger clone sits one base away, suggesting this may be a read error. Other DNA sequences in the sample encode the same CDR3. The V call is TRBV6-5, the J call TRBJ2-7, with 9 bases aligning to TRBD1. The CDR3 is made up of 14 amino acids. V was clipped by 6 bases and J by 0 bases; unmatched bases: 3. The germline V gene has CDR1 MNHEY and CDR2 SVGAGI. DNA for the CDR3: TGTGCCAGCAGAGGGACAGGGAGCTCCTACGAGCAGTACTTC. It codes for CASRGTGSSYEQYF.

CDR3 amino acids: CASSRQGARVNEQYF. CDR3 DNA: TGTGCCAGCAGCCGACAGGGGGCGCGCGTAAACGAGCAGTACTTC. The V gene is TRBV28, the J gene TRBJ2-7, with 10 bases lining up with TRBD1. The V and J ends lost 6 bases and 5 bases, in that order; junction bases with no gene match: 10. The CDR3 length is 15 residues. Germline V CDR1 and CDR2: MDHEN, SYDVKM.

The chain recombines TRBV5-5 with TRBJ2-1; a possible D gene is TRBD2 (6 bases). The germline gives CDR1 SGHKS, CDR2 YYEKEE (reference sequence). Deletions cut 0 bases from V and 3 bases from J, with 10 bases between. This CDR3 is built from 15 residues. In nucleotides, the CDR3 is TGTGCCAGCAGCTTGGACGGGAGTTACTACAATGAGCAGTTCTTC. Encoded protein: CASSLDGSYYNEQFF.

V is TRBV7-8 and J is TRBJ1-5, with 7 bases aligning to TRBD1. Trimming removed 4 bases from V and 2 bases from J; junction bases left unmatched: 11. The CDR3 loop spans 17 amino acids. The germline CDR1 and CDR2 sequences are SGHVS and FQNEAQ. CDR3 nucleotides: TGTGCCAGCAGCTCCGCTACGACAGGGCCGGGCAATCAGCCCCAGCATTTT. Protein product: CASSSATTGPGNQPQHF.